The 30 T cell receptor beta chains reported below all come from one sample, sequenced in a study of blood T cell repertoires in COVID-19. Generated by immunoSEQ multiplex PCR, the TCRdb table keeps only in-frame clones and is missing some. The sample shows approximately 200,000 clones, 80% to 90% of them seen only once. The sequenced sample was peripheral blood. These receptors all stem from a man aged 55 to 69 with acute or convalescent COVID-19.

The rearrangement uses TRBV7-3 and TRBJ1-2, with D tentatively TRBD1 (5 bases). Germline V gene data show CDR1 as SGHTA and CDR2 as FQGTGA. The ends were cut back, 3 bases at V and 4 bases at J, with 15 bases in the middle. The CDR3 contains 15 residues. CDR3 DNA: TGTGCCAGCAGCTTGAGTACAGACAGAGGCTATGGCTACACCTTC. Amino acids: CASSLSTDRGYGYTF.

Only a few counts were recorded for this clone. This chain joins TRBV5-6 and TRBJ2-3; D ambiguous. Germline V CDR1 and CDR2: SGHDT, YYEEEE. V was shortened by 4 bases and J by 0 bases, with 9 bases between the two germline ends. This CDR3 has 14 residues. CDR3 sequence: CASSRVSSTDTQYF. The CDR3, as DNA: TGTGCCAGCAGCCGCGTCTCTAGCACAGATACGCAGTATTTT.

This clone has only a few counts. The chain recombines TRBV5-5 with TRBJ2-7, with 7 bases lining up with TRBD1. With 4 bases clipped from V and 5 bases from J, the junction kept 6 bases outside the gene matches. Germline loops: CDR1 SGHKS, CDR2 YYEKEE (reference sequence). CDR3 size: 13 residues. This CDR3 reads CASSRDRLHEQYF. In DNA, the CDR3 is TGTGCCAGCAGCAGGGACAGATTACACGAGCAGTACTTC.

The chain links TRBV3-1 (or the pseudogene TRBV3-2) to TRBJ2-1; 12 bases match TRBD2. The J segment lost 7 bases and the V segment lost 6 bases, leaving 7 bases of the junction unmatched. The CDR3 runs 15 residues. The germline V gene has CDR1 LGHDT and CDR2 YNNKEL (reference sequence). This CDR3 reads CASRASGRGGNEQFF. In nucleotides, the CDR3 is TGTGCCAGCAGGGCTAGCGGGAGGGGGGGGAATGAGCAGTTCTTC.

V gene TRBV9 combines with J gene TRBJ2-1; 12 bases match TRBD2. V shed 2 bases and J 8 bases; nucleotides not matched to a gene: 8. Germline V gene lookup returns CDR1 SGDLS and CDR2 YYNGEE. The CDR3 covers 16 residues. The CDR3 DNA follows: TGTGCCAGCAGCGTCAGTCTAGCGGGAGGGCTAGATGAGCAGTTCTTC. Translated: CASSVSLAGGLDEQFF.

This clone came up once. Additional DNA sequences in this sample encode the identical CDR3. V usage is TRBV18 and J usage is TRBJ2-1; D might be TRBD1 (6 bases). Germline V gene lookup returns CDR1 KGHSH and CDR2 LQKENI. This CDR3 has 13 amino acids. V gave up 5 bases and J gave up 7 bases, with 12 bases separating them. The CDR3 loop is CASSGGSGNEQFF. In DNA, the CDR3 is TGTGCCAGCTCAGGGGGCTCGGGGAATGAGCAGTTCTTC.

The chain links TRBV28 to TRBJ1-1, with TRBD1 matching over 8 bases. This CDR3 is 13 amino acids long. Per germline, CDR1 MDHEN and CDR2 SYDVKM. The V and J ends lost 3 bases and 8 bases, in that order; junction bases with no gene match: 5. DNA for the CDR3: TGTGCCAGCAGTTTGGGACAGGTTGGGGAAGCTTTCTTT. Its translation is CASSLGQVGEAFF.

This clone was seen just once. Written as DNA, the CDR3 is TGTGCCAGCAGCACCTGCGGGACTAGCGGGAGGGCCCGGGGATGGGTAAATGAGCAGTTCTTC. Protein sequence: CASSTCGTSGRARGWVNEQFF. The chain carries TRBV21-1 and TRBJ2-1; the D call TRBD2 from the table was never checked on the DNA. TRBV21-1 is annotated as a pseudogene. This CDR3 is 21 amino acids long.

This chain connects TRBV19 to TRBJ2-6, with D tentatively TRBD2 (5 bases). The CDR3 covers 15 residues. Germline loops: CDR1 LNHDA, CDR2 SQIVND (reference sequence). The germline V and J ends were trimmed by 8 bases and 0 bases, with 11 bases remaining between them. This CDR3 reads CASGPGNSGANVLTF. For the CDR3, the DNA is TGTGCCAGTGGACCCGGGAACTCTGGGGCCAACGTCCTGACTTTC.

CDR3 protein: CASSIGQGKATNEKLFF. CDR3 bases: TGTGCCAGCTCTATTGGACAGGGAAAGGCAACTAATGAAAAACTGTTTTTT. The J gene is TRBJ1-4, the V gene TRBV27; 8 bases fit TRBD1. The CDR3 consists of 17 residues. Per the germline V gene, CDR1 is MNHEY and CDR2 is SMNVEV (reference sequence). V lost 8 bases and J lost 0; bases outside the gene matches: 11.

The chain is built from TRBV10-3 and TRBJ1-5, with D unresolved. Germline CDR1 ENHRY, CDR2 SYGVKD. This CDR3 has 15 residues. The V and J ends lost 5 bases and 0 bases respectively, with 11 bases between them. CDR3 loop: CAISSGDYSNQPQHF. The CDR3 DNA follows: TGTGCCATCAGTTCCGGTGATTATAGCAATCAGCCCCAGCATTTT.

Only one count was recorded for this clone. The chain couples TRBV5-1 to TRBJ2-5; 7 bases agree with TRBD2. CDR1 and CDR2 (germline): SGHRS, YFSETQ. CDR3 size: 13 residues. V was pared by 4 bases and J by 7 bases, with 7 bases of the junction left unmatched. The CDR3 bases are TGCGCCAGCAGCCCAAGCAGGGAGGGGACCCAGTACTTC. This translates into CASSPSREGTQYF.

The chain joins TRBV6-5 to TRBJ1-2; the D gene is possibly TRBD1 (6 bases). The ends were cut back, 6 bases at V and 8 bases at J, with 19 bases in the middle. The germline V gene has CDR1 MNHEY and CDR2 SVGAGI. This CDR3 spans 14 amino acids. The CDR3 reads CASRTTGFVKGYTF. The CDR3 DNA reads as TGTGCCAGCAGAACCACAGGGTTCGTAAAGGGCTACACCTTC.

The chain uses TRBV11-2 and TRBJ1-3; D call uncertain. The CDR3 totals 16 residues. V gave up 5 bases and J gave up 0 bases, with 14 bases separating them. CDR1 is SGHAT and CDR2 is FQNNGV in the germline V gene. The CDR3 coding sequence is TGTGCCAGCAGCGCCAACATTCCAGGCTCTGGAAACACCATATATTTT. Its translation is CASSANIPGSGNTIYF. The whole variable domain, filled in from reference TRBV11-2 and TRBJ1-3, reads EAGVAQSPRYKIIEKRQSVAFWCNPISGHATLYWYQQILGQGPKLLIQFQNNGVVDDSQLPKDRFSAERLKGVDSTLKIQPAKLEDSAVYLCASSANIPGSGNTIYFGEGSWLTVV.

The chain links TRBV27 to TRBJ2-2; a possible D gene is TRBD1 (6 bases). The CDR3 runs to 15 residues. CDR1 and CDR2 from the germline V gene are MNHEY and SMNVEV (reference sequence). V dropped 5 bases and J dropped 4 bases, with 14 bases sitting between them. Here the CDR3 DNA reads TGTGCCAGCAGTCCCTGGGACAAGCCCACCGGGGAGCTGTTTTTT. Its protein is CASSPWDKPTGELFF.

The chain joins TRBV5-5 to TRBJ1-1; D is possibly TRBD1 (5 bases). The CDR3 is made up of 15 amino acids. Germline V lookup: CDR1 SGHKS, CDR2 YYEKEE (reference sequence). Trimming shortened V by 4 bases and J by 0 bases, and 13 bases separated the two germline ends. This CDR3 is CASSRIGALNTEAFF. For the CDR3, the DNA is TGTGCCAGCAGCCGGATAGGGGCCCTGAACACTGAAGCTTTCTTT.

The rearrangement uses TRBV19 and TRBJ2-7; 8 bases fit TRBD2. Germline CDR1 LNHDA, CDR2 SQIVND (reference sequence). The length of the CDR3 is 15 residues. Unmatched junction bases numbered 7, after V lost 6 bases and J lost 0 bases. DNA for the CDR3: TGTGCCAGTAGCGTTATAGCGGGAACCTCCTACGAGCAGTACTTC. Its translation: CASSVIAGTSYEQYF.

The chain joins TRBV7-9 to TRBJ1-3; D remains ambiguous. The CDR3 is made up of 14 amino acids. Trimming removed 2 bases at V and 0 bases at J, with 5 bases between. Germline values: CDR1 SEHNR, CDR2 FQNEAQ (reference sequence). CDR3 sequence (DNA): TGTGCCAGCAGCTTATTCAGCTCTGGAAACACCATATATTTT. Protein product: CASSLFSSGNTIYF.

This chain connects TRBV7-2 to TRBJ2-5; 10 bases are a match to TRBD2. This CDR3 is 17 amino acids long. The V and J ends lost 5 bases and 5 bases, in that order; junction bases with no gene match: 14. Germline V gives CDR1 SGHTA, CDR2 FQGNSA. The CDR3 region has the DNA TGTGCCAGCAGCCCCCGAGCGGGAGGGCCTTTTGGGGAGACCCAGTACTTC. It encodes CASSPRAGGPFGETQYF.

The chain links TRBV9 to TRBJ2-3; D perhaps matches TRBD2 (6 bases). The CDR3 spans 16 residues. V lost 4 bases to trimming and J lost 6 bases, with 21 bases between them. The germline V gene has CDR1 SGDLS and CDR2 YYNGEE. The chain's CDR3 is CASSPYSSETSDTQYF. The CDR3 DNA follows: TGTGCCAGCAGCCCCTACTCTAGCGAGACTTCCGATACGCAGTATTTT.

This chain links TRBV9 with TRBJ1-1, with D uncertain. Germline V gives CDR1 SGDLS, CDR2 YYNGEE. This CDR3 comprises 15 residues. The V gene lost 3 bases and the J gene lost 2 bases, with 14 bases spanning the gap. DNA for the CDR3: TGTGCCAGCAGCGGCTATCCGGGGTTAAACACTGAAGCTTTCTTT. Amino acid sequence: CASSGYPGLNTEAFF.

The chain links TRBV7-2 to TRBJ2-2, with TRBD1 identical over 8 bases. Germline trimming cut 4 bases from V and 3 bases from J; bases unmatched to any gene: 7. Germline assignment: CDR1 SGHTA and CDR2 FQGNSA. The CDR3 is 16 amino acids. The CDR3 bases are TGTGCCAGCAGCTGGACAGGGTTTAGGGACACCGGGGAGCTGTTTTTT. Residues: CASSWTGFRDTGELFF. The full variable domain, completed using reference TRBV7-2 and TRBJ2-2, is GAGVSQSPSNKVTEKGKDVELRCDPISGHTALYWYRQSLGQGLEFLIYFQGNSAPDKSGLPSDRFSAERTGGSVSTLTIQRTQQEDSAVYLCASSWTGFRDTGELFFGEGSRLTVL.

V gene TRBV12-5 combines with J gene TRBJ2-1; TRBD2 aligns across 10 bases. V trimming: 2 bases; J trimming: 1 base; junction bases outside the gene matches: 5. Germline V lookup: CDR1 LGHNT, CDR2 FRNRAP. This CDR3 is built from 17 residues. The CDR3 here is CASGLLRLAGSYNEQFF. In DNA, the CDR3 is TGTGCTAGTGGTTTGTTACGACTAGCGGGTTCCTACAATGAGCAGTTCTTC.

This clone appeared once. This chain links TRBV7-3 with TRBJ2-7; TRBD2 matches at 8 bases. Trimming took 1 base from V and 2 from J; bases not matched to a gene: 13. In germline, CDR1 is SGHTA, CDR2 FQGTGA. The CDR3 sequence is 18 residues long. CDR3 DNA sequence: TGTGCCAGCAGCTTAAACTTTATCGATAGCGGGACCCCCTACGAGCAGTACTTC. It specifies CASSLNFIDSGTPYEQYF.

The V and J genes are TRBV6-5 and TRBJ2-7, with 7 nucleotides matching TRBD1. The CDR3 consists of 14 residues. The V segment lost 7 bases and the J segment 0 bases; nucleotides outside the gene matches: 6. Germline V CDR1 and CDR2: MNHEY, SVGAGI. The CDR3 DNA is TGTGCCAGCACCCGGGACAGAAACTCCTACGAGCAGTACTTC. It yields the protein CASTRDRNSYEQYF.

The chain links TRBV5-1 to TRBJ1-2; TRBD1 agrees at 10 bases. The ends lost 0 bases at V and 4 bases at J; junction bases unmatched: 6. The CDR3 extends over 16 amino acids. The germline gives CDR1 SGHRS, CDR2 YFSETQ. In DNA, the CDR3 is TGCGCCAGCAGCTTGGCTGGACAGGGGGTAGCCTATGGCTACACCTTC. Translating gives CASSLAGQGVAYGYTF.

The chain combines TRBV4-2 with TRBJ2-1, with a tentative D call TRBD2 (5 bases). Between the trimmed V and J ends, which lost 4 bases and 4 bases, there was a span of 14 bases. Germline assignment: CDR1 LGHNA and CDR2 YNFKEQ. The CDR3 length is 15 residues. The CDR3 DNA follows: TGTGCCAGCAGCCGCGCCCTAACTAGTTACAATGAGCAGTTCTTC. This codes for CASSRALTSYNEQFF.

This chain links TRBV28 with TRBJ2-7; 8 bases agree with TRBD2. Trimming took 6 bases from V and 4 from J; bases not matched to a gene: 11. The CDR3 runs 15 residues. Germline values: CDR1 MDHEN, CDR2 SYDVKM. The CDR3 DNA follows: TGTGCCAGCAGACCCGTCCGGGGGGGAGGATACGAGCAGTACTTC. Amino acids: CASRPVRGGGYEQYF.

This clone was detected only once. The CDR3 protein is CASSQGALGQPQHF. The CDR3 DNA follows: TGCGCCAGCAGCCAAGGGGCCTTGGGTCAGCCCCAGCATTTT. The chain is built from TRBV4-1 and TRBJ1-5; D is uncertain. In germline, CDR1 is MGHRA, CDR2 YSYEKL. V was cut by 1 base and J by 6 bases, with 10 bases left in between. This CDR3 region has 14 residues.

The chain carries TRBV28 and TRBJ2-1; 13 nucleotides align to TRBD2. V shed 5 bases, J shed 7 bases, and the junction held 5 bases outside the gene matches. From germline, CDR1 is MDHEN and CDR2 SYDVKM. The CDR3 contains 15 residues. DNA of the CDR3: TGTGCCAGCAGTACTAGCGGGAGGGCCAGGAATGAGCAGTTCTTC. It yields the protein CASSTSGRARNEQFF.